This passage covers 29 T cell receptor beta chains from one sample sequenced in a study of cytomegalovirus exposure and HLA in healthy donors. Primers for the PCR totalled 60 Vbeta and 13 Jbeta. Measured with immunoSEQ multiplex PCR; TCRdb has only the in-frame clones, and not every one. Of about 63,000 clones in the sample, roughly 70% were seen once. Sequencing was performed on PBMCs. The receptors originated from a middle-aged man in good health and CMV-seronegative.

The chain uses TRBV6-1 and TRBJ1-3; 7 bases are shared with TRBD1. CDR1 and CDR2 from the germline V gene are MNHNS and SASEGT. This CDR3 spans 17 amino acids. The V gene end was trimmed by 3 bases and the J gene end by 0 bases; junction bases not matched to a gene: 8. The CDR3 reads CASSDRRQGVSGNTIYF. The CDR3 coding sequence is TGTGCCAGCAGTGACCGTAGACAGGGTGTCTCTGGAAACACCATATATTTT.

The J gene is TRBJ1-2, the V gene TRBV6-1; D may be TRBD1 (5 bases). V was pared by 0 bases and J by 2 bases, with 13 bases between. The germline CDR1 and CDR2 sequences are MNHNS and SASEGT. The CDR3 sequence is 16 residues long. The CDR3 sequence: CASSEASLAGNYGYTF. The CDR3 nucleotides are TGTGCCAGCAGTGAAGCCTCGTTGGCAGGGAACTATGGCTACACCTTC.

This chain connects TRBV7-6 to TRBJ1-6; 11 positions agree with TRBD1. The ends lost 2 bases at V and 8 bases at J; junction bases unmatched: 8. The germline gives CDR1 SGHVS, CDR2 FNYEAQ. The CDR3 consists of 17 residues. In nucleotides, the CDR3 is TGTGCCAGCAGCTTAACTATGTGGGACAGGGGGGATTCACCCCTCCACTTT. This gives the protein CASSLTMWDRGDSPLHF.

The sample holds a few counts of this clone. The V call is TRBV18, the J call TRBJ1-5, with D maybe TRBD1 (5 bases). This CDR3 has 13 residues. CDR1 and CDR2 from the germline V gene are KGHSH and LQKENI. V was shortened by 2 bases and J by 5 bases, with 7 bases between the two germline ends. The DNA for the CDR3 is TGTGCCAGCTCACCAGCGGGGGATCAGCCCCAGCATTTT. The encoded protein is CASSPAGDQPQHF.

The V gene is TRBV7-2, the J gene TRBJ2-5; tentatively, D is TRBD2 (5 bases). The ends were cut back, 1 base at V and 5 bases at J, with 11 bases in the middle. CDR3 length equals 14 residues. Germline V lookup: CDR1 SGHTA, CDR2 FQGNSA. The DNA for the CDR3 is TGTGCCAGCAGCTTAGGCCCGGGGTCGGAGACCCAGTACTTC. As protein: CASSLGPGSETQYF.

This clone has a handful of counts. The rearrangement joins TRBV5-4 to TRBJ1-1; 7 bases are a match to TRBD1. The CDR3 runs 13 residues. Germline V lookup: CDR1 SGHNT, CDR2 YYREEE (reference sequence). V was clipped by 0 bases and J by 8 bases; unmatched bases: 4. The CDR3 spells CASSLASDREAFF. In DNA, the CDR3 is TGTGCCAGCAGCTTGGCCTCGGACAGGGAAGCTTTCTTT.

As regards this clone: This sample also contains other DNA sequences that code for the same CDR3. The rearrangement links TRBV7-9 to TRBJ2-7; no firm D call. Trimming took off 5 bases at V and 6 bases at J, with 11 bases between the two ends. The CDR3 runs 12 residues. CDR1 and CDR2 from the germline V gene are SEHNR and FQNEAQ (reference sequence). The CDR3 nucleotides are TGTGCCAGCAGCCCAGGCGCTCCCGAGCAGTACTTC. It codes for CASSPGAPEQYF.

V usage is TRBV5-4 and J usage is TRBJ1-1, with 9 positions matching TRBD1. Germline V gene data show CDR1 as SGHNT and CDR2 as YYREEE (reference sequence). Germline trimming cut 0 bases from V and 0 bases from J; bases unmatched to any gene: 3. The CDR3 consists of 16 residues. The CDR3 spells CASSLGTGVLNTEAFF. CDR3 nucleotides: TGTGCCAGCAGCTTGGGGACAGGGGTATTGAACACTGAAGCTTTCTTT.

This clone appeared a single time. The chain carries TRBV5-1 and TRBJ2-3; TRBD2 is a possible D gene (6 bases). The germline V and J ends were trimmed by 0 bases and 1 base, with 6 bases remaining between them. The CDR3 totals 14 residues. In germline, CDR1 is SGHRS, CDR2 YFSETQ. For the CDR3, the DNA is TGCGCCAGCAGCTTGGCGGGGGGCACAGATACGCAGTATTTT. The encoded protein is CASSLAGGTDTQYF.

The rearrangement joins TRBV27 to TRBJ2-3, with 11 bases identical to TRBD1. Trimming at V came to 7 bases and at J to 3 bases, leaving 12 bases not matched to a gene. Germline-derived CDR1 and CDR2 are MNHEY and SMNVEV (reference sequence). This CDR3 is 17 amino acids long. CDR3 protein: CASTFSGGDRGTDTQYF. In nucleotides, the CDR3 is TGTGCCAGCACCTTTTCGGGGGGGGACAGGGGGACAGATACGCAGTATTTT.

This clone appeared a few times. The CDR3 loop is CASIGTGLQETQYF. The CDR3 nucleotides are TGTGCCAGCATCGGAACAGGCCTTCAAGAGACCCAGTACTTC. The chain recombines TRBV6-1 with TRBJ2-5, with a tentative D call TRBD1 (5 bases). Trimming took off 7 bases at V and 2 bases at J, with 14 bases between the two ends. Germline V CDR1 and CDR2: MNHNS, SASEGT. This CDR3 is built from 14 residues.

This clone was seen a few times. The rearrangement joins TRBV10-3 to TRBJ2-1; 10 bases agree with TRBD1. CDR3 length: 18 amino acids. Germline CDR1 and CDR2: ENHRY and SYGVKD. V dropped 3 bases and J dropped 0; count of bases not matched to a gene: 8. CDR3 loop: CAISDRDRGLPSYNEQFF. The DNA for the CDR3 is TGTGCCATCAGTGACCGGGACAGGGGTCTTCCCTCCTACAATGAGCAGTTCTTC.

This clone came up a few times. This may be a read error, as it is one base from a much larger clone. The chain has TRBV6-6 and TRBJ1-1, with 7 bases fitting TRBD1. CDR3 length: 13 amino acids. CDR1 is MNHNY, CDR2 SVGAGI, per germline (reference sequence). V lost 11 bases, J lost 5 bases, and 11 bases stayed unmatched. This CDR3 reads CAGSLSRGTEAFF. CDR3 nucleotides: TGTGCCGGCTCACTATCCAGGGGGACTGAAGCTTTCTTT.

The chain links TRBV7-9 to TRBJ1-2; 7 nucleotides match TRBD1. Germline CDR1 reads SEHNR; CDR2 reads FQNEAQ (reference sequence). This CDR3 has 14 amino acids. V trimming: 5 bases; J trimming: 6 bases; junction bases outside the gene matches: 9. CDR3 in DNA: TGTGCCAGCAGCGGACAGGATTACTCGGATGGCTACACCTTC. As protein: CASSGQDYSDGYTF.

This chain joins TRBV6-4 and TRBJ2-3; 10 bases map to TRBD2. CDR1 MRHNA and CDR2 SNTAGT come from the germline V gene. This CDR3 contains 16 residues. V lost 8 bases, J lost 6 bases, and 14 bases stayed unmatched. The CDR3 reads CASSATSGGATDTQYF. The DNA of the CDR3 is TGTGCCAGCTCCGCGACCAGCGGGGGGGCCACGGATACGCAGTATTTT.

The chain joins TRBV7-8 to TRBJ2-1; D perhaps matches TRBD1 (5 bases). The CDR3 length is 15 residues. The V and J ends lost 1 base and 7 bases respectively, with 14 bases between them. The germline V gene encodes CDR1 SGHVS and CDR2 FQNEAQ. CDR3 sequence reads: CASSLEAISGNEQFF. As DNA, the CDR3 is TGTGCCAGCAGCTTAGAAGCTATCTCAGGGAATGAGCAGTTCTTC.

The chain uses TRBV7-6 and TRBJ1-2; TRBD1 matches 9 bases. The CDR3 has 14 residues. CDR1 is SGHVS and CDR2 is FNYEAQ in the germline V gene. Losses at the gene ends were 4 bases for V and 7 bases for J; bases not matched to a gene: 7. The CDR3: CASSSQGQGGGYTF. In DNA, the CDR3 is TGTGCCAGCAGCTCCCAGGGACAGGGCGGTGGCTACACCTTC.

The chain employs TRBV30 and TRBJ1-4; possible D gene TRBD1, 5 bases. Trimming stripped 2 bases from V and 8 bases from J, with 12 bases between. CDR1 and CDR2 (germline): GTSNPN, SVGIG (reference sequence). The CDR3 totals 13 residues. CDR3 coding DNA: TGTGCCTGGAGTTTACAGGCCCGGGAAAAACTGTTTTTT. Translated, it gives CAWSLQAREKLFF.

The CDR3 DNA reads as TGTGCCAGCGCACGGGACAGGGAGCTTGGCTACACCTTC. It encodes CASARDRELGYTF. The rearrangement links TRBV6-1 to TRBJ1-2; 9 bases match TRBD1. Per the germline V gene, CDR1 is MNHNS and CDR2 is SASEGT. The length of the CDR3 is 13 residues. J lost 7 bases, V lost 8 bases, and 8 bases had no gene match.

The rearrangement links TRBV30 to TRBJ1-1; no reliable D call. The V gene lost 0 bases and the J gene lost 1 base, with 6 bases spanning the gap. The CDR3 covers 13 residues. Per the germline V gene, CDR1 is GTSNPN and CDR2 is SVGIG (reference sequence). The CDR3 region is CAWSVGRNTEAFF. DNA of the CDR3: TGTGCCTGGAGTGTGGGGAGGAACACTGAAGCTTTCTTT.

This sequence joins TRBV10-1 and TRBJ2-3; possibly TRBD1 for D (6 bases). The germline CDR1 and CDR2 sequences are WNHNN and SYGVQD (reference sequence). This CDR3 region has 14 residues. V lost 2 bases and J lost 8, with 14 bases in between. CDR3: CASSEPGTRGTQYF. The CDR3 DNA reads TGCGCCAGCAGTGAGCCGGGGACCAGGGGTACGCAGTATTTT.

The chain joins TRBV27 to TRBJ1-1, with 9 nucleotides matching TRBD1. The CDR3 runs 17 residues. Germline values: CDR1 MNHEY, CDR2 SMNVEV (reference sequence). Trimming took 3 bases from V and 4 from J; bases not matched to a gene: 12. CDR3 DNA sequence: TGTGCCAGCAGTTTTCAGGGACAGGGACCTTTTGGCACTGAAGCTTTCTTT. Translation gives CASSFQGQGPFGTEAFF.

This clone was seen only a few times. The gene calls are TRBV27 and TRBJ2-2; a possible D gene is TRBD1 (6 bases). The CDR3 is 14 residues long. V was trimmed by 5 bases and J by 5 bases, leaving 12 bases between them. Germline V gene lookup returns CDR1 MNHEY and CDR2 SMNVEV (reference sequence). CDR3 sequence (DNA): TGTGCCAGCAGTCCAGGGGTAGGGACCGGGGAGCTGTTTTTT. Encoded protein: CASSPGVGTGELFF.

The rearrangement uses TRBV5-6 and TRBJ2-3; a weak D match, TRBD1 (7 bases). V was pared by 3 bases and J by 1 base, with 15 bases between. Germline V gene data show CDR1 as SGHDT and CDR2 as YYEEEE. The CDR3 consists of 16 residues. CDR3 in amino acids: CASSYQTGRRTDTQYF. As DNA, the CDR3 is TGTGCCAGCAGCTACCAGACAGGGAGGCGCACAGATACGCAGTATTTT.

This chain uses TRBV6-6 with TRBJ2-1; no reliable D call. CDR1 is MNHNY, CDR2 SVGAGI, per germline (reference sequence). The CDR3 runs 12 residues. The V gene lost 0 bases and the J gene lost 7 bases, with 4 bases spanning the gap. The CDR3 region is CASSYSRNEQFF. CDR3 coding DNA: TGTGCCAGCAGTTACTCGAGAAATGAGCAGTTCTTC.

V usage is TRBV6-5 and J usage is TRBJ2-1; the D gene is possibly TRBD1 (5 bases). This CDR3 has 11 residues. The germline V and J ends were trimmed by 3 bases and 10 bases, with 7 bases remaining between them. Germline loops: CDR1 MNHEY, CDR2 SVGAGI. The CDR3 spells CASSYSGEQFF. As DNA, the CDR3 is TGTGCCAGCAGTTATTCAGGGGAGCAGTTCTTC.

This clone appeared a few times. J is TRBJ1-4 and V is TRBV9; no firm D call. From germline, CDR1 is SGDLS and CDR2 YYNGEE. V dropped 4 bases and J dropped 2 bases, with 12 bases sitting between them. The CDR3 length is 15 residues. The CDR3 loop is CASSSQTGTNEKLFF. In DNA, the CDR3 is TGTGCCAGCAGCTCTCAAACCGGGACTAATGAAAAACTGTTTTTT.

V and J are TRBV5-1 and TRBJ2-3; D may be TRBD2 (6 bases). The germline CDR1 and CDR2 sequences are SGHRS and YFSETQ. Trimming pared 5 bases from V and 5 bases from J, leaving 21 bases between. CDR3 size: 16 residues. CDR3: CASSEEGLASVDTQYF. The CDR3 DNA sequence: TGCGCCAGCAGTGAAGAGGGGCTAGCGTCAGTAGATACGCAGTATTTT.

This clone was counted once. The chain combines TRBV5-4 with TRBJ2-3; 9 nucleotides agree with TRBD2. Germline V CDR1 and CDR2: SGHNT, YYREEE (reference sequence). The CDR3 extends over 15 amino acids. V trimming: 2 bases; J trimming: 5 bases; junction bases outside the gene matches: 6. This CDR3 is CASSFLDSGGDTQYF. In DNA, the CDR3 is TGTGCCAGCAGCTTCTTAGATAGCGGGGGAGATACGCAGTATTTT.